The 16 T cell receptor beta chains below were found in one sample sequenced in a study of T-cell reconstitution after alpha-beta-depleted transplantation in children. TCRbeta library construction was performed incorporating unique molecular identifiers. TCRdb itself ran the PCR reads through MiXCR, one entry per CDR3 protein. The sample records 530,000 or so distinct CDR3 sequences, roughly 27% being singletons. This specimen was PBMCs, taken before TCRalphabeta/CD19-depleted stem cell transplant. All receptors derive from a boy under two years old with Wiskott-Aldrich syndrome, due to receive a stem cell transplant.

This clonotype appeared a few times. The chain uses TRBV5-1 and TRBJ2-1; D ambiguous. Germline loops: CDR1 SGHRS, CDR2 YFSETQ. There are 12 residues in the CDR3. V was pared by 0 bases and J by 6 bases, with 4 bases between. As DNA, the CDR3 is TGCGCCAGCAGCTTGGTACTCAATGAGCAGTTCTTC. This translates into CASSLVLNEQFF.

This chain joins TRBV12-3 or TRBV12-4 and TRBJ2-3; no clear D. V dropped 6 bases and J dropped 0 bases, with 10 bases sitting between them. The CDR3 runs 14 residues. For the CDR3, the DNA is TGTGCCAGCAGCGCATTGGGAAGCACAGATACGCAGTATTTT. It translates to CASSALGSTDTQYF.

V gene TRBV5-5 combines with J gene TRBJ1-5; tentative D call: TRBD1 (6 bases). Germline loops: CDR1 SGHKS, CDR2 YYEKEE (reference sequence). The CDR3 length is 15 residues. V shed 0 bases and J shed 4 bases, with 11 bases lying between them. CDR3 bases: TGTGCCAGCAGCTTGGCCACAGGGTGGAATCAGCCCCAGCATTTT. This codes for CASSLATGWNQPQHF.

In its sample, this clonotype was seen a few times. The chain couples TRBV5-1 to TRBJ2-1; D gene uncertain. V was cut by 4 bases and J by 5 bases, with 4 bases left in between. This CDR3 spans 11 amino acids. The germline CDR1 and CDR2 sequences are SGHRS and YFSETQ. The CDR3 sequence is CASSVHNEQFF. CDR3 bases: TGCGCCAGCAGCGTCCACAATGAGCAGTTCTTC.

The rearrangement joins TRBV14 to TRBJ2-5, with D uncertain. V gave up 1 base and J gave up 2 bases, with 11 bases separating them. Germline CDR1 SGHDN, CDR2 FVKESK. This CDR3 has 15 residues. The CDR3 DNA reads as TGTGCCAGCAGCCAAGGGACGGAGCTACAAGAGACCCAGTACTTC. Translating gives CASSQGTELQETQYF.

The genes are TRBV4-1 and TRBJ2-5; 13 nucleotides match TRBD2. CDR1 and CDR2 (germline): MGHRA, YSYEKL. After removal of 1 base from V and 1 base from J, the junction contained 6 bases not matched to a gene. The CDR3 totals 18 residues. This CDR3 is CASSQGTSGSPPQETQYF. In nucleotides, the CDR3 is TGCGCCAGCAGCCAAGGGACTAGCGGGAGCCCTCCCCAAGAGACCCAGTACTTC.

This clonotype was seen only a few times. The rearrangement uses TRBV27 and TRBJ2-7; a possible D gene is TRBD2 (6 bases). The CDR3 runs 14 residues. Trimming left V 5 bases short and J 1 base short, with 12 bases between. The germline V gene encodes CDR1 MNHEY and CDR2 SMNVEV (reference sequence). This chain's CDR3 is CASSPRTTSYEQYF. DNA of the CDR3: TGTGCCAGCAGTCCCCGGACTACTTCCTACGAGCAGTACTTC.

This clonotype was counted a few times. V gene TRBV15 combines with J gene TRBJ2-7; 9 bases match TRBD1. Germline assignment: CDR1 LNHNV and CDR2 YYDKDF (reference sequence). There are 20 residues in the CDR3. V gave up 2 bases and J gave up 0 bases; unmatched junction bases: 17. CDR3 bases: TGTGCCACCAGCAGAAACAAGCCCGGGACAGGGAACCCAAGCTCCTACGAGCAGTACTTC. It encodes CATSRNKPGTGNPSSYEQYF.

The rearrangement uses TRBV20-1 and TRBJ2-1; TRBD2 matches 12 bases. From germline, CDR1 is DFQATT and CDR2 SNEGSKA (reference sequence). The CDR3 has 14 residues. Trimming cost V 5 bases and J 6 bases; bases outside gene matches: 5. CDR3 protein: CSAPGTSGFNEQFF. CDR3 bases: TGCAGTGCTCCCGGGACTAGCGGGTTCAATGAGCAGTTCTTC.

This chain joins TRBV27 and TRBJ1-2; weak D call: TRBD1 (6 bases). Looked up from germline, CDR1 is MNHEY and CDR2 is SMNVEV (reference sequence). The CDR3 totals 17 residues. Trimming cost V 2 bases and J 8 bases, with 24 bases left between them. The CDR3 sequence: CASSLSIRRQGMEGYTF. The CDR3 region has the DNA TGTGCCAGCAGTTTAAGTATAAGGAGGCAGGGGATGGAAGGCTACACCTTC.

The chain recombines TRBV12-3 or TRBV12-4 with TRBJ2-7; the D is unclear. Trimming took off 6 bases at V and 3 bases at J, with 15 bases between the two ends. The CDR3 consists of 14 residues. The CDR3 here is CASSLTLKNYEQYF. The CDR3 bases are TGTGCCAGCAGCCTCACTCTCAAAAACTACGAGCAGTACTTC.

This clonotype was detected a few times. The chain carries TRBV5-1 and TRBJ2-1, with 11 bases fitting TRBD2. CDR1 SGHRS and CDR2 YFSETQ come from the germline V gene. The CDR3 runs to 15 residues. Trimming removed 5 bases from V and 4 bases from J; junction bases left unmatched: 5. Written as DNA, the CDR3 is TGCGCCAGCAGTCAGGTAGCGGGAGGGTACAATGAGCAGTTCTTC. Protein sequence: CASSQVAGGYNEQFF.

This clonotype came up a few times. The chain carries TRBV29-1 and TRBJ2-7; 9 positions agree with TRBD1. V lost 4 bases and J lost 6; bases outside the gene matches: 7. CDR3 length: 13 amino acids. CDR1 and CDR2 from the germline V gene are SQVTM and ANQGSEA. CDR3 bases: TGCAGCGTTGCGGGGACAGGGAGTACCGAGCAGTACTTC. Protein sequence: CSVAGTGSTEQYF.

The chain links TRBV29-1 to TRBJ1-1, with no clear D. V was trimmed by 3 bases and J by 0 bases, leaving 8 bases between them. This CDR3 is built from 13 residues. The germline gives CDR1 SQVTM, CDR2 ANQGSEA. CDR3 in amino acids: CSVEGKMNTEAFF. The CDR3 nucleotides are TGCAGCGTTGAGGGAAAAATGAACACTGAAGCTTTCTTT.

This chain joins TRBV12-3 or TRBV12-4 and TRBJ1-2; no firm D call. The CDR3 contains 12 residues. V was shortened by 6 bases and J by 1 base, with 6 bases between the two germline ends. CDR3 sequence reads: CASRTLNYGYTF. The DNA of the CDR3 is TGTGCCAGCAGGACCCTTAACTATGGCTACACCTTC.

This clonotype has a count of ten or more. The J gene is TRBJ1-3, the V gene TRBV6-1; D ambiguous. This CDR3 is built from 14 residues. Trimming shortened V by 6 bases and J by 3 bases, and 12 bases separated the two germline ends. Germline V lookup: CDR1 MNHNS, CDR2 SASEGT. CDR3 residues: CASRTGGLGNTIYF. The CDR3 DNA reads as TGTGCCAGCAGAACCGGTGGGCTTGGAAACACCATATATTTT.